The 22 T cell receptor beta chains in this list originate from one sample, sequenced in a study of blood T cells in healthy people across ages. Primers used in a second PCR of about 7 to 12 cycles were a sample-barcoded 5' primer and a J-beta primer mix. Using its own MiXCR run on the 5' RACE reads, TCRdb lists one record per CDR3 protein. Among 850,000 to 1,000,000 distinct CDR3 sequences listed, roughly 43% were seen once. What was sequenced was blood. The receptor set was obtained from a man younger than 40 in good health.

The rearrangement links TRBV20-1 to TRBJ2-1; TRBD1 agrees at 10 bases. CDR1 is DFQATT and CDR2 is SNEGSKA in the germline V gene (reference sequence). The CDR3 is 16 amino acids. With V trimmed by 0 bases and J by 2 bases, 4 bases remained unmatched. CDR3 sequence: CSARDRQGAAYNEQFF. CDR3 in DNA: TGCAGTGCTAGAGATCGACAGGGGGCCGCCTACAATGAGCAGTTCTTC.

This clonotype was picked up many times. The chain combines TRBV7-2 with TRBJ1-2; maybe TRBD1 (5 bases). The V gene's germline CDR1 is SGHTA and CDR2 FQGNSA. V was clipped by 4 bases and J by 5 bases, with 11 bases between them. The CDR3 has 13 amino acids. This chain's CDR3 is CASSSGTAYGYTF. CDR3 nucleotide sequence: TGTGCCAGCAGCTCCGGGACGGCTTATGGCTACACCTTC.

V gene TRBV3-1 combines with J gene TRBJ1-1; 8 nucleotides line up with TRBD1. The CDR3 loop spans 15 amino acids. Looked up from germline, CDR1 is LGHDT and CDR2 is YNNKEL (reference sequence). With 2 bases clipped from V and 7 bases from J, the junction kept 9 bases outside the gene matches. Written as DNA, the CDR3 is TGTGCCAGCAGCCAATCAGGGGGCGTAAGGAGTGAAGCTTTCTTT. As protein: CASSQSGGVRSEAFF.

V is TRBV20-1 and J is TRBJ2-1, with a weak D call TRBD2 (6 bases). The closer fit of TRBJ2-7 to the DNA end suggests the J call may be wrong. This CDR3 is built from 15 residues. Germline V gene data show CDR1 as DFQATT and CDR2 as SNEGSKA (reference sequence). CDR3 in DNA: TGCAGTGCTAGAGAAGTTGGTAGCGGCTCCAATGAGCAGTACTTC. Protein sequence: CSAREVGSGSNEQYF.

CDR3: CASSLLPGTGGYNQPQHF. CDR3 DNA sequence: TGCGCCAGCAGCTTGCTCCCCGGGACAGGGGGATACAATCAGCCCCAGCATTTT. This chain joins TRBV5-1 and TRBJ1-5; 11 nucleotides align to TRBD1. Trimming removed 1 base from V and 3 bases from J; junction bases left unmatched: 9. The CDR3 consists of 18 residues. Germline V gene lookup returns CDR1 SGHRS and CDR2 YFSETQ. Full variable domain (remainder filled in from reference TRBV5-1 and TRBJ1-5): KAGVTQTPRYLIKTRGQQVTLSCSPISGHRSVSWYQQTPGQGLQFLFEYFSETQRNKGNFPGRFSGRQFSNSRSEMNVSTLELGDSALYLCASSLLPGTGGYNQPQHFGDGTRLSIL.

CDR3 sequence reads: CASSQVTGGTRDNEQYF. As DNA, the CDR3 is TGTGCCAGCAGCCAAGTAACGGGGGGAACTAGGGACAATGAGCAGTACTTC. The V call is TRBV3-1, the J call TRBJ2-7; perhaps TRBD2 as D (7 bases). This CDR3 is 17 amino acids long. V lost 1 base, J lost 7 bases, and 23 bases lay in between. Germline V gene data show CDR1 as LGHDT and CDR2 as YNNKEL (reference sequence).

The gene calls are TRBV6-5 and TRBJ2-5; TRBD1 is a possible D gene (6 bases). Per the germline V gene, CDR1 is MNHEY and CDR2 is SVGAGI. Trimming took off 7 bases at V and 0 bases at J, with 18 bases between the two ends. This CDR3 contains 16 residues. CDR3 region: CASNYKPTGNQETQYF. CDR3 nucleotides: TGTGCCAGCAACTACAAGCCGACAGGCAACCAAGAGACCCAGTACTTC.

Here the CDR3 DNA reads TGCGCCAGCAGCTACGAGGCGGCACCTAACTATGGCTACACCTTC. Its translation: CASSYEAAPNYGYTF. This rearrangement joins TRBV5-1 to TRBJ1-2; no clear D gene. Germline CDR1 and CDR2: SGHRS and YFSETQ. This CDR3 contains 15 residues. V was cut by 3 bases and J by 0 bases, with 12 bases left in between.

This clonotype was observed a few times. The chain has TRBV12-3 or TRBV12-4 and TRBJ2-3; 10 positions agree with TRBD2. V lost 3 bases, J lost 3 bases, and 6 bases stayed unmatched. The CDR3 is 16 amino acids. The CDR3, as DNA: TGTGCCAGCAGTTTTACGAGCGGGGGGGCTACAGATACGCAGTATTTT. Its protein product is CASSFTSGGATDTQYF.

The chain links TRBV9 to TRBJ1-2, with 12 nucleotides matching TRBD1. The CDR3 is 15 amino acids. CDR1 is SGDLS, CDR2 YYNGEE, per germline. The V segment lost 3 bases and the J segment 7 bases; nucleotides outside the gene matches: 7. The CDR3 spells CASSASRDRGPGYTF. CDR3 nucleotides: TGTGCCAGCAGCGCTTCCCGGGACAGGGGGCCTGGCTACACCTTC. The variable domain in full, completed from reference TRBV9 and TRBJ1-2, reads DSGVTQTPKHLITATGQRVTLRCSPRSGDLSVYWYQQSLDQGLQFLIQYYNGEERAKGNILERFSAQQFPDLHSELNLSSLELGDSALYFCASSASRDRGPGYTFGSGTRLTVV.

This clonotype came up a few times. V gene TRBV6-4 combines with J gene TRBJ1-1, with D possibly matching TRBD1 (5 bases). Trimming removed 1 base at V and 4 bases at J, with 13 bases between. The CDR3 is 15 amino acids. Germline values: CDR1 MRHNA, CDR2 SNTAGT. This CDR3 reads CASSDFGGDRTEAFF. The CDR3 DNA is TGTGCCAGCAGTGACTTCGGAGGGGATCGCACTGAAGCTTTCTTT.

The chain uses TRBV29-1 and TRBJ1-2; possible D gene TRBD1, 6 bases. The V gene's germline CDR1 is SQVTM and CDR2 ANQGSEA. With 4 bases removed from V and 0 bases from J, the gap between germline ends came to 15 bases. This CDR3 is built from 15 residues. CDR3 amino acids: CSVGGGFEANYGYTF. CDR3 bases: TGCAGCGTTGGAGGGGGGTTTGAAGCTAACTATGGCTACACCTTC. The variable domain in full, completed from reference TRBV29-1 and TRBJ1-2, reads SAVISQKPSRDICQRGTSLTIQCQVDSQVTMMFWYRQQPGQSLTLIATANQGSEATYESGFVIDKFPISRPNLTFSTLTVSNMSPEDSSIYLCSVGGGFEANYGYTFGSGTRLTVV.

This clonotype has only one observation. This chain links TRBV4-1 with TRBJ1-5; D ambiguous. The germline V gene encodes CDR1 MGHRA and CDR2 YSYEKL. The CDR3 spans 14 residues. Trimming removed 1 base from V and 11 bases from J, with 15 bases in between. CDR3 DNA: TGCGCCAGCAGCCAAGGGCAGGCCCCCACGGCCCAGCATTTT. It yields the protein CASSQGQAPTAQHF.

This clonotype appeared a few times. The chain recombines TRBV20-1 with TRBJ2-5, with 9 bases aligning to TRBD2. CDR3 length: 13 amino acids. V was clipped by 5 bases and J by 5 bases; unmatched bases: 6. Looked up from germline, CDR1 is DFQATT and CDR2 is SNEGSKA (reference sequence). CDR3 bases: TGCAGTGCTCCGGGACTAGCATTGGAGACCCAGTACTTC. This gives the protein CSAPGLALETQYF.

The genes are TRBV5-5 and TRBJ2-5, with TRBD1 as a possible D gene (5 bases). Trimming removed 2 bases at V and 5 bases at J, with 16 bases between. The CDR3 is 15 residues long. Germline CDR1 reads SGHKS; CDR2 reads YYEKEE (reference sequence). This CDR3 reads CASSLLPDTGETQYF. The CDR3 bases are TGTGCCAGCAGCTTACTTCCGGACACCGGGGAGACCCAGTACTTC.

This clonotype was observed a handful of times. J is TRBJ1-2 and V is TRBV6-5; D is unresolved. The CDR3 spans 13 residues. Germline lookup yields CDR1 MNHEY and CDR2 SVGAGI. Trimming removed 7 bases at V and 3 bases at J, with 12 bases between. Written as DNA, the CDR3 is TGTGCCAGCACCGCCCGAGGGTACTATGGCTACACCTTC. It translates to CASTARGYYGYTF.

The chain employs TRBV7-9 and TRBJ2-5, with 9 nucleotides matching TRBD1. The DNA end is more similar to TRBJ2-7, so the J call may be wrong. CDR3 length equals 15 residues. Germline V CDR1 and CDR2: SEHNR, FQNEAQ (reference sequence). The chain's CDR3 is CASTIPGQGAYEQYF. Written as DNA, the CDR3 is TGTGCCAGCACCATACCGGGACAGGGTGCCTACGAGCAGTACTTC.

This sequence joins TRBV20-1 and TRBJ2-7, with TRBD1 matching over 7 bases. V lost 7 bases, J lost 3 bases, and 6 bases stayed unmatched. Germline CDR1 is DFQATT and CDR2 is SNEGSKA (reference sequence). CDR3 size: 12 residues. The CDR3 coding sequence is TGCAGTGTCGGACAGGTGGGCTACGAGCAGTACTTC. Protein sequence: CSVGQVGYEQYF.

Remarks on this clonotype: One end of the junction fails to match germline, which may point to a read error. CDR3 sequence reads: CVSSSGNQPQHF. CDR3 sequence (DNA): TGTGTCAGCAGTTCGGGCAATCAGCCCCAGCATTTT. The J gene is TRBJ1-5, the V gene TRBV27, with no clear D. The germline gives CDR1 MNHEY, CDR2 SMNVEV (reference sequence). The CDR3 has 12 residues.

V is TRBV28 and J is TRBJ1-2; tentative D call: TRBD1 (6 bases). The CDR3 extends over 15 amino acids. Germline CDR1 MDHEN, CDR2 SYDVKM. The V gene lost 5 bases and the J gene lost 0 bases, with 13 bases spanning the gap. Here the CDR3 reads CASSGLDRPNYGYTF. The CDR3 DNA reads as TGTGCCAGCAGTGGACTCGACAGGCCTAACTATGGCTACACCTTC.

Comment on this clonotype: Its ends do not fully match the called genes, so a read error is possible. The CDR3 spells CASSLRGLAGGRGEQLF. In DNA form, the CDR3 reads TGTGCCAGCAGCCTCCGAGGACTAGCGGGGGGTAGAGGTGAGCAGTTATTC. The chain employs TRBV3-1 and TRBJ2-1; TRBD2 aligns across 14 bases. The CDR3 has 17 residues. Germline CDR1 reads LGHDT; CDR2 reads YNNKEL (reference sequence).

V usage is TRBV7-6 and J usage is TRBJ2-5; possible D gene TRBD2, 7 bases. CDR1 is SGHVS, CDR2 FNYEAQ, per germline. This CDR3 spans 15 amino acids. Trimming shortened V by 3 bases and J by 11 bases, and 22 bases separated the two germline ends. The CDR3 here is CASSLGASGLAEQYF. The CDR3 bases are TGTGCCAGCAGCTTGGGGGCTAGCGGCCTCGCGGAGCAGTACTTC.